This TCR beta chain was obtained from a study of beta chain features in type 1 diabetes. Germline values: CDR1 LNHDA, CDR2 SQIVND (reference sequence). The length of the CDR3 is 13 residues. Regarding this clone: A read error may account for a junction end that differs from germline.

Sequencing targeted expressed TCRB transcripts, as all isolated RNA had been reverse transcribed. Method: immunoSEQ multiplex PCR; TCRdb's copy keeps in-frame clones and lacks some. Of under 900,000 clones detected, 15% to 20% appear once; the ten largest clones hold 0.02% to 0.025%. The sequenced sample was naive CD4+ T cells from blood. This TCR derives from a woman between 18 and 29 years old in good health. This chain links TRBV19 with TRBJ2-1; no clear D. In DNA, the CDR3 is TGTGCCAGTAGTATAAAAGGGCGATCCGCTTTTATCTTC. It is translated as CASSIKGRSAFIF. Drawing the rest from reference TRBV19 and TRBJ2-1, the complete variable domain is DGGITQSPKYLFRKEGQNVTLSCEQNLNHDAMYWYRQDPGQGLRLIYYSQIVNDFQKGDIAEGYSVSREKKESFPLTVTSAQKNPTAFYLCASSIKGRSAFIFGPGTRLTVL.